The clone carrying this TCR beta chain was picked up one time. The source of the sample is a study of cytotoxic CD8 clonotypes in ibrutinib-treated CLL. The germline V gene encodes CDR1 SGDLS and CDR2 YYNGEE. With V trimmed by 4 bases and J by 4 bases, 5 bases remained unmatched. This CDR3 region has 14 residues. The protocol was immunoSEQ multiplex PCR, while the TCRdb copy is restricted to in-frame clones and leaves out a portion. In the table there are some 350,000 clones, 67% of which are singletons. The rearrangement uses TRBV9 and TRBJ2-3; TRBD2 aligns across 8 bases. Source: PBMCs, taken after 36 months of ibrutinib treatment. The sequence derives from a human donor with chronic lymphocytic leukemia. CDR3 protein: CASSLAGGADTQYF. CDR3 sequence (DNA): TGTGCCAGCAGCTTGGCGGGGGGCGCAGATACGCAGTATTTT.